This TCR beta chain was identified during a study of identical twins. Per germline, CDR1 SQVTM and CDR2 ANQGSEA. The CDR3 runs to 12 residues. V lost 4 bases and J lost 6, with 10 bases in between. In every case, the donor was a healthy Caucasian. Turning to this clonotype: Its matching antigen is unknown.

Template switching added a universal primer binding site, and final cDNA carried unique molecular identifiers. TCRdb reprocessed the 5' RACE reads via MiXCR and lists one record per CDR3 protein. Of around 480,000 distinct CDR3 sequences in the sample, approximately 15% were seen once. Study-wide results and caveats: Whereas memory repertoires showed no such difference, abundant cord blood beta clonotypes carried fewer insertions.

These data are also associated with another study on yellow fever vaccine responses in identical twins. From that paper: Reports say the vaccine T cell response in twins looked partly convergent and partly personalized.

Sequenced material: CD4+ T cells sorted from blood. The genes are TRBV29-1 and TRBJ2-1; unclear D gene. The TCR sequence derives from a woman in her late teens or twenties in good health. CDR3 nucleotides: TGCAGCGTTGCTTCCAGCCGCAATGAGCAGTTCTTC. It encodes CSVASSRNEQFF.